This T cell receptor beta chain originates from a study of blood T cell repertoires in COVID-19. Study-level information: Acute-phase and convalescent COVID-19 samples originated in the United States, Italy and Spain. T cells, B-cell-depleted T cells, or PBMCs provided the cDNA or gDNA that served as material.

Between the trimmed V and J ends, which lost 2 bases and 4 bases, there was a span of 13 bases. CDR1 and CDR2 from the germline V gene are MNHNS and SASEGT. This CDR3 is 15 amino acids long. This clone was seen only once. Authors' methods: The assay estimated nucleated cells by amplifying reference gene primers. The protocol was immunoSEQ multiplex PCR, while the TCRdb copy is restricted to in-frame clones and leaves out a portion. For V, J and clone size, that table is used; D and trimming come from the DNA. This table holds under 350,000 clones, almost 85% found once. The chain uses TRBV6-1 and TRBJ2-3; a weak D match, TRBD1 (6 bases). The sequence came from a human donor in a cohort sampled during active COVID-19. Sequencing was carried out using peripheral blood. The CDR3, as DNA: TGTGCCAGCAGTGAAAGACAGGACGGGGCAGATACGCAGTATTTT. It encodes CASSERQDGADTQYF.